What follows describes a single TCR beta chain. These data belong to a study of blood T cell repertoires in COVID-19. Study-level background: The study drew acute and convalescent COVID-19 samples from the United States, Italy and Spain.

CDR1 and CDR2 from the germline V gene are LNHDA and SQIVND (reference sequence). The CDR3 has 15 amino acids. V was pared by 1 base and J by 4 bases, with 13 bases between. Methods used by the authors: How many nucleated cells were present was estimated from reference gene primer amplification. The data were produced by immunoSEQ multiplex PCR, yet TCRdb's version contains in-frame clones alone and is incomplete. The V and J calls and clone size come from that table; D and trimming were worked out from the DNA. The sample has 140,000 or so clones, 88% seen once. The clonotype was recovered from a woman between 50 and 59 years old with acute or convalescent COVID-19. The sequenced material came from peripheral blood. The chain recombines TRBV19 with TRBJ1-1; the D gene is possibly TRBD1 (5 bases). CDR3 sequence: CASSIGTGGGTEAFF. CDR3 nucleotides: TGTGCCAGTAGTATAGGTACCGGGGGTGGCACTGAAGCTTTCTTT.